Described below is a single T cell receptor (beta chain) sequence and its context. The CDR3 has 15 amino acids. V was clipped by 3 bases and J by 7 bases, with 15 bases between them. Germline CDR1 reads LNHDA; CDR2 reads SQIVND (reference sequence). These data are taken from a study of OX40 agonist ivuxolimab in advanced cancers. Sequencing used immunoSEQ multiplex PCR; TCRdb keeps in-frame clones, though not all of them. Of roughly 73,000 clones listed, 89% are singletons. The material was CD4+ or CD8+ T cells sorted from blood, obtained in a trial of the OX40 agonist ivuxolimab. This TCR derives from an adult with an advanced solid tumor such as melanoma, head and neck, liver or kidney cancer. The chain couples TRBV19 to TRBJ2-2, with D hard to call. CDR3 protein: CASSMVGQLGGELFF. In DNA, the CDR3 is TGTGCCAGTAGTATGGTGGGTCAGTTGGGCGGGGAGCTGTTTTTT.